The 25 T cell receptor beta chains listed next were all sequenced from one sample in a study of PD-L1 blockade in urothelial cancer. Clones were sequenced by immunoSEQ multiplex PCR, and TCRdb holds only the in-frame ones, with some missing. The sample has fewer than 50,000 clones, roughly 78% seen once. Described time point: pretreatment peripheral blood. The input for sequencing was PBMCs, taken around atezolizumab (anti-PD-L1) treatment. These receptors all stem from a man between 65 and 85 years old with urothelial cancer.

This chain joins TRBV4-1 and TRBJ1-2; D is unresolved. V lost 2 bases and J 8 bases, leaving 21 bases between the germline ends. Germline V lookup: CDR1 MGHRA, CDR2 YSYEKL. The CDR3 sequence is 16 residues long. The CDR3 reads CASSQISLGRPGGYTF. Written as DNA, the CDR3 is TGCGCCAGCAGCCAAATAAGTCTAGGCCGGCCCGGCGGCTACACCTTC.

The V and J genes are TRBV19 and TRBJ1-5, with D perhaps TRBD1 (6 bases). Germline V gene sequence: CDR1 LNHDA, CDR2 SQIVND (reference sequence). The CDR3 has 15 amino acids. The germline V and J ends were trimmed by 0 bases and 4 bases, with 10 bases remaining between them. The CDR3 nucleotides read TGTGCCAGTAGTATAGAATCACAGGGAAATCAGCCCCAGCATTTT. Translation gives CASSIESQGNQPQHF.

This clone has just one count. This chain links TRBV2 with TRBJ1-2; TRBD1 is a possible D gene (5 bases). The CDR3 is made up of 15 amino acids. CDR1 is SNHLY and CDR2 is FYNNEI in the germline V gene. Trimming took off 0 bases at V and 1 base at J, with 9 bases between the two ends. Here the CDR3 DNA reads TGTGCCAGCAGTGAAGCAAGGGGCAATAACTATGGCTACACCTTC. Translation gives CASSEARGNNYGYTF. Full variable domain (outside the CDR3, taken from reference TRBV2 and TRBJ1-2): EPEVTQTPSHQVTQMGQEVILRCVPISNHLYFYWYRQILGQKVEFLVSFYNNEISEKSEIFDDQFSVERPDGSNFTLKIRSTKLEDSAMYFCASSEARGNNYGYTFGSGTRLTVV.

The genes are TRBV30 and TRBJ1-5; D unclear. The CDR3 length is 18 residues. From germline, CDR1 is GTSNPN and CDR2 SVGIG (reference sequence). V gave up 1 base and J gave up 2 bases, with 21 bases separating them. The CDR3 bases are TGTGCCTGGAGTGCGTTCTCGTCGGGGTATAGCGGCAATCAGCCCCAGCATTTT. The encoded protein is CAWSAFSSGYSGNQPQHF.

The chain couples TRBV5-5 to TRBJ1-5, with 10 nucleotides matching TRBD1. The V and J ends lost 7 bases and 3 bases, in that order; junction bases with no gene match: 19. The V gene's germline CDR1 is SGHKS and CDR2 YYEKEE (reference sequence). CDR3 size: 19 residues. The CDR3 region is CASARIHTGTGEANQPQHF. In nucleotides, the CDR3 is TGTGCCAGCGCCCGCATCCATACCGGGACAGGGGAGGCCAATCAGCCCCAGCATTTT.

V usage is TRBV7-2 and J usage is TRBJ2-1, with D possibly matching TRBD2 (6 bases). There are 17 residues in the CDR3. Germline values: CDR1 SGHTA, CDR2 FQGNSA. Trimming removed 0 bases from V and 0 bases from J, with 12 bases in between. DNA of the CDR3: TGTGCCAGCAGCTTAGCGGGACGGGGGAGCTCCTACAATGAGCAGTTCTTC. It encodes CASSLAGRGSSYNEQFF.

The J gene is TRBJ2-7, the V gene TRBV15, with D perhaps TRBD1 (6 bases). CDR3 length equals 16 residues. V was clipped by 0 bases and J by 2 bases, with 14 bases between them. Germline CDR1 and CDR2: LNHNV and YYDKDF (reference sequence). The CDR3 DNA reads TGTGCCACCAGCAGAGATCTGGGGGCGGGCACCTACGAGCAGTACTTC. Translated: CATSRDLGAGTYEQYF.

V is TRBV5-1 and J is TRBJ1-3; TRBD1 might be the D (6 bases). CDR1 and CDR2 (germline): SGHRS, YFSETQ. The CDR3 contains 17 residues. Trimming removed 3 bases at V and 3 bases at J, with 19 bases between. Here the CDR3 reads CASSWSPGQEGGNTIYF. The CDR3 nucleotides read TGCGCCAGCAGCTGGTCCCCGGGACAAGAAGGTGGAAACACCATATATTTT. Full variable domain (remainder filled in from reference TRBV5-1 and TRBJ1-3): KAGVTQTPRYLIKTRGQQVTLSCSPISGHRSVSWYQQTPGQGLQFLFEYFSETQRNKGNFPGRFSGRQFSNSRSEMNVSTLELGDSALYLCASSWSPGQEGGNTIYFGEGSWLTVV.

This sequence joins TRBV2 and TRBJ2-1; weak D call: TRBD2 (5 bases). Looked up from germline, CDR1 is SNHLY and CDR2 is FYNNEI. Trimming took 6 bases from V and 11 from J, leaving 14 bases between them. There are 12 residues in the CDR3. The CDR3 DNA reads TGTGCCAGCAGATACGCGGACTCCAAGCAGTTCTTC. Translating gives CASRYADSKQFF.

The gene calls are TRBV2 and TRBJ2-2, with D perhaps matching TRBD1 (5 bases). The germline V gene encodes CDR1 SNHLY and CDR2 FYNNEI. The CDR3 runs to 17 residues. The V and J ends lost 5 bases and 2 bases respectively, with 18 bases between them. Written as DNA, the CDR3 is TGTGCCAGCAGTTCCCAAAGGGGTCAGGGAAACACCGGGGAGCTGTTTTTT. As protein: CASSSQRGQGNTGELFF.

The chain couples TRBV19 to TRBJ2-7; TRBD1 matches at 7 bases. Germline CDR1 reads LNHDA; CDR2 reads SQIVND (reference sequence). The V segment lost 8 bases and the J segment 3 bases; nucleotides outside the gene matches: 10. The CDR3 spans 14 residues. The CDR3 here is CASRLAGTDYEQYF. In DNA form, the CDR3 reads TGTGCCAGTCGCCTTGCAGGGACAGACTACGAGCAGTACTTC.

CDR3 sequence: CSAQKRDEQFF. The CDR3 DNA follows: TGCAGTGCTCAAAAGCGGGATGAGCAGTTCTTC. The V call is TRBV20-1, the J call TRBJ2-1, with a possible D match to TRBD2 (6 bases). Germline V gives CDR1 DFQATT, CDR2 SNEGSKA (reference sequence). The V gene lost 5 bases and the J gene lost 8 bases, with 10 bases spanning the gap. CDR3 length equals 11 residues.

This chain's CDR3 is CASSPRGMVGELFF. The CDR3 DNA sequence: TGTGCCAGCAGCCCCCGGGGGATGGTCGGGGAGCTGTTTTTT. The V call is TRBV7-2, the J call TRBJ2-2; D is perhaps TRBD2 (6 bases). The length of the CDR3 is 14 residues. Germline CDR1 is SGHTA and CDR2 is FQGNSA. The V end lost 5 bases, the J end lost 7 bases, and 14 bases lay between the germline ends.

The V call is TRBV11-2, the J call TRBJ1-1, with TRBD1 matching over 11 bases. This CDR3 spans 19 amino acids. Germline loops: CDR1 SGHAT, CDR2 FQNNGV. The J segment lost 0 bases and the V segment lost 0 bases, leaving 9 bases of the junction unmatched. CDR3 in DNA: TGTGCCAGCAGCTTAGACCCCGGGACAGGGGGGGAGATGAACACTGAAGCTTTCTTT. Its protein product is CASSLDPGTGGEMNTEAFF.

This clone was seen only a few times. The chain recombines TRBV19 with TRBJ1-2; D remains unclear. This CDR3 comprises 15 residues. Trimming shortened V by 5 bases and J by 0 bases, and 13 bases separated the two germline ends. CDR1 is LNHDA and CDR2 is SQIVND in the germline V gene (reference sequence). The CDR3, as DNA: TGTGCCAGTAGTCCCGGTTTCCCTTCTAACTATGGCTACACCTTC. It specifies CASSPGFPSNYGYTF.

The chain links TRBV18 to TRBJ2-3; 7 bases align to TRBD2. Germline CDR1 KGHSH, CDR2 LQKENI. The CDR3 runs 19 residues. Unmatched junction bases numbered 14, after V lost 0 bases and J lost 2 bases. For the CDR3, the DNA is TGTGCCAGCTCACCACCATCCCTCTTGTGGCTAGCGGACACAGATACGCAGTATTTT. Amino acids: CASSPPSLLWLADTDTQYF.

This clone was detected only once. This chain connects TRBV6-1 to TRBJ2-5, with a weak D call TRBD1 (6 bases). V was trimmed by 6 bases and J by 4 bases, leaving 9 bases between them. Germline CDR1 is MNHNS and CDR2 is SASEGT. CDR3 size: 12 residues. The CDR3 nucleotides read TGTGCCAGCAGCGGACAGTCAGAGACCCAGTACTTC. Translated, it gives CASSGQSETQYF.

The chain is built from TRBV5-6 and TRBJ2-7; possible D gene TRBD1, 6 bases. The length of the CDR3 is 14 residues. V was pared by 5 bases and J by 2 bases, with 14 bases between. Germline CDR1 is SGHDT and CDR2 is YYEEEE. The CDR3 nucleotides are TGTGCCAGCAGGCGGACAGCTGGGACCTACGAGCAGTACTTC. Translating it yields CASRRTAGTYEQYF.

This clone has just a few counts. This CDR3 is CASSPQGAEYQPQHF. The CDR3 DNA reads TGTGCCAGTAGCCCCCAGGGGGCGGAGTATCAGCCCCAGCATTTT. This chain uses TRBV19 with TRBJ1-5, with 8 bases fitting TRBD1. The junction had 9 bases not matched to a gene; V was cut back by 6 bases and J by 5 bases. Germline-derived CDR1 and CDR2 are LNHDA and SQIVND (reference sequence). The CDR3 is 15 amino acids.

The genes are TRBV5-1 and TRBJ2-1; D may be TRBD2 (5 bases). The CDR3 covers 12 residues. Germline V gene data show CDR1 as SGHRS and CDR2 as YFSETQ. Trimming shortened V by 0 bases and J by 13 bases, and 11 bases separated the two germline ends. The CDR3 bases are TGCGCCAGCAGCTTGGCCGGACGGGAACAGTTCTTC. Its translation: CASSLAGREQFF.

The chain joins TRBV5-1 to TRBJ2-1; 7 nucleotides line up with TRBD2. CDR3 length equals 15 residues. Germline CDR1 reads SGHRS; CDR2 reads YFSETQ. V shed 4 bases, J shed 3 bases, and the junction held 7 bases outside the gene matches. CDR3 sequence: CASSQSGENYNEQFF. The DNA for the CDR3 is TGCGCCAGCAGCCAAAGCGGGGAGAACTACAATGAGCAGTTCTTC.

The sample holds a few counts of this clone. The chain uses TRBV2 and TRBJ2-7, with 8 bases lining up with TRBD1. CDR3 size: 14 residues. Germline V gene data show CDR1 as SNHLY and CDR2 as FYNNEI. The V segment lost 7 bases and the J segment 2 bases; nucleotides outside the gene matches: 7. CDR3 sequence (DNA): TGTGCCAGCACTACCGGGACAGGCACCTACGAGCAGTACTTC. This sequence encodes CASTTGTGTYEQYF. The entire variable domain, with the rest obtained from reference TRBV2 and TRBJ2-7, is as follows: EPEVTQTPSHQVTQMGQEVILRCVPISNHLYFYWYRQILGQKVEFLVSFYNNEISEKSEIFDDQFSVERPDGSNFTLKIRSTKLEDSAMYFCASTTGTGTYEQYFGPGTRLTVT.

This clone was found a few times. V and J are TRBV2 and TRBJ1-2; perhaps TRBD1 as D (6 bases). Germline CDR1 is SNHLY and CDR2 is FYNNEI. The CDR3 length is 13 residues. V gave up 2 bases and J gave up 3 bases, with 7 bases separating them. The CDR3 loop reads CASSEHRDYGYTF. CDR3 nucleotide sequence: TGTGCCAGCAGTGAACACAGGGACTATGGCTACACCTTC.

This chain connects TRBV11-1 to TRBJ1-4; 7 nucleotides line up with TRBD1. The V and J ends lost 3 bases and 5 bases, in that order; junction bases with no gene match: 6. Germline assignment: CDR1 SGHAT and CDR2 FQDESV (reference sequence). The length of the CDR3 is 15 residues. CDR3 sequence reads: CASSFDRAPNEKLFF. CDR3 DNA sequence: TGTGCCAGCAGCTTCGACAGGGCGCCGAATGAAAAACTGTTTTTT.

V is TRBV5-1 and J is TRBJ2-7, with 7 positions matching TRBD1. Germline V CDR1 and CDR2: SGHRS, YFSETQ. The CDR3 has 14 residues. Germline trimming cut 6 bases from V and 0 bases from J; bases unmatched to any gene: 6. The CDR3 sequence: CASTDRDSSYEQYF. In nucleotides, the CDR3 is TGCGCCAGCACCGACCGGGACAGCTCCTACGAGCAGTACTTC. Variable domain in full (rest from reference TRBV5-1 and TRBJ2-7): KAGVTQTPRYLIKTRGQQVTLSCSPISGHRSVSWYQQTPGQGLQFLFEYFSETQRNKGNFPGRFSGRQFSNSRSEMNVSTLELGDSALYLCASTDRDSSYEQYFGPGTRLTVT.